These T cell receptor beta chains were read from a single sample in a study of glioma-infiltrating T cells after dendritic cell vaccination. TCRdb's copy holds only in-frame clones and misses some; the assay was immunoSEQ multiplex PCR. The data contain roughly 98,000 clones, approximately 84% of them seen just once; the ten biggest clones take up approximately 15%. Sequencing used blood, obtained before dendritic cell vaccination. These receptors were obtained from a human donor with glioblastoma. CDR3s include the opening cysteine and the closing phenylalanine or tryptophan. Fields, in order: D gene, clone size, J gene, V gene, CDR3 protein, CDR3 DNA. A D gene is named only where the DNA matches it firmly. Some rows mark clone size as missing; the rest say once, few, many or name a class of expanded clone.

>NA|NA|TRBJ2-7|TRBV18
CASSPPQVPTEQYF
TGTGCCAGCTCACCACCTCAGGTACCCACCGAGCAGTACTTC
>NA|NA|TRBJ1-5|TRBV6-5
CASRPRQESNQPQHF
TGTGCCAGCAGGCCCCGACAGGAAAGCAATCAGCCCCAGCATTTT
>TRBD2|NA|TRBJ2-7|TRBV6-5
CASSFLYSGRADEQYF
TGTGCCAGCAGTTTCCTATATAGCGGGAGGGCCGACGAGCAGTACTTC
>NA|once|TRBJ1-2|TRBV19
CASSIVRGARGYTF
TGTGCCAGTAGTATAGTTCGGGGGGCCCGAGGCTACACCTTC
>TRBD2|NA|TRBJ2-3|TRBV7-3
CASSLKLAGVADTQYF
TGTGCCAGCAGCTTAAAACTAGCGGGAGTCGCAGATACGCAGTATTTT
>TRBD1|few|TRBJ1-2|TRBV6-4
CASSVTGTGVYGYTF
TGTGCCAGCAGTGTTACCGGGACAGGGGTCTATGGCTACACCTTC
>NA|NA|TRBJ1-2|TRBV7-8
CASSLLAGDGYTF
TGTGCCAGCAGCCTATTGGCGGGGGATGGCTACACCTTC
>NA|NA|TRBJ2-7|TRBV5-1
CASSSNRDTLTYEQYF
TGCGCCAGCAGCTCCAACCGGGACACCCTTACCTACGAGCAGTACTTC
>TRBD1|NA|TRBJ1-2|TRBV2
CASSVGRGPNYGYTF
TGTGCCAGCAGTGTAGGTAGGGGGCCCAACTATGGCTACACCTTC
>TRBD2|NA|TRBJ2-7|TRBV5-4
CASSLAPGLAGAKVEQYF
TGTGCCAGCAGCTTGGCCCCGGGACTAGCGGGAGCCAAAGTCGAGCAGTACTTC
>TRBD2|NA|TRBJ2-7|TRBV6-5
CASMGGSYYEQYF
TGTGCCAGCATGGGGGGGAGCTACTACGAGCAGTACTTC
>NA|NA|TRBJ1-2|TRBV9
CASSHPGRDTGYGYTF
TGTGCCAGCAGCCACCCAGGGAGGGACACCGGCTATGGCTACACCTTC
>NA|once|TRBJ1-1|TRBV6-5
CASSQAGGPTEAFF
TGTGCCAGCAGCCAAGCGGGGGGACCAACTGAAGCTTTCTTT
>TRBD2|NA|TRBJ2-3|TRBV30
CAWTSGLSTDTQYF
TGTGCCTGGACTAGCGGGTTGAGCACAGATACGCAGTATTTT
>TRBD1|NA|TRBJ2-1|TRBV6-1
CASPRDRYHNEQFF
TGTGCCAGCCCCCGGGACAGGTACCACAATGAGCAGTTCTTC
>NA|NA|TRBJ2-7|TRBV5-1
CASSWAGNVHEQYF
TGCGCCAGCAGTTGGGCAGGGAACGTCCACGAGCAGTACTTC
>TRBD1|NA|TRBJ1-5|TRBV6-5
CASSYTGAESQPQHF
TGTGCCAGCAGTTATACAGGGGCGGAAAGTCAGCCCCAGCATTTT
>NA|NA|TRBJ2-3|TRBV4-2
CASSQDLEADTQYF
TGTGCCAGCAGCCAAGACCTAGAGGCAGATACGCAGTATTTT
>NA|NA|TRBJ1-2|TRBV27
CASSSGHNYGYTF
TGTGCCAGCAGTTCAGGGCACAACTATGGCTACACCTTC
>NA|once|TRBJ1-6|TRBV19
CASSMASYNSPLHF
TGTGCCAGTAGTATGGCCTCCTATAATTCACCCCTCCACTTT
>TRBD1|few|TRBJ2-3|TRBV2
CASTAQGLTDTQYF
TGTGCCAGCACGGCACAGGGGCTCACAGATACGCAGTATTTT
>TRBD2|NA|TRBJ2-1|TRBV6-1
CASSDQAGESFEQFF
TGTGCCAGCAGTGATCAGGCGGGAGAGAGCTTTGAGCAGTTCTTC
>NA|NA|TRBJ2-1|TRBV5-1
CASSLRTGPLYNEQFF
TGCGCCAGCAGCTTGCGAACAGGGCCCCTATACAATGAGCAGTTCTTC
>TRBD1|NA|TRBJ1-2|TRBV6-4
CASSPDRGIGYTF
TGTGCCAGCAGTCCGGACAGGGGAATAGGCTACACCTTC
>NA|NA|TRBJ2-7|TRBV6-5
CASSYRDKSSYEQYF
TGTGCCAGCAGTTACCGGGACAAGAGCTCCTACGAGCAGTACTTC
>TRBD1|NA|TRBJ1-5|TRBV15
CATSRATGGIQPQHF
TGTGCCACCAGCAGAGCGACAGGGGGGATTCAGCCCCAGCATTTT
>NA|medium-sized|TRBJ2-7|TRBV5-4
CASSLDSTYEQYF
TGTGCCAGCAGCCTGGACAGTACCTACGAGCAGTACTTC
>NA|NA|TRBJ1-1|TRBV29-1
CSVEGGRLNTEAFF
TGCAGCGTTGAGGGGGGACGACTGAACACTGAAGCTTTCTTT
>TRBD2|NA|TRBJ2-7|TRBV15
CATSRTSGSHEQYF
TGTGCCACCAGCAGGACTAGCGGGAGCCACGAGCAGTACTTC
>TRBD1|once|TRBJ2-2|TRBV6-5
CASSYSQTGFAGELFF
TGTGCCAGCAGTTACTCGCAGACAGGGTTCGCCGGGGAGCTGTTTTTT
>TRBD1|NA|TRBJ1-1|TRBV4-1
CASSQGTGGVNTEAFF
TGCGCCAGCAGCCAAGGGACAGGGGGCGTCAACACTGAAGCTTTCTTT
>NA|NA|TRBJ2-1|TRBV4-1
CASSRGRAYGGNEQFF
TGCGCCAGCAGCCGCGGACGGGCCTACGGCGGGAATGAGCAGTTCTTC
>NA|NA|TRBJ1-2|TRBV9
CASSVGSGSNYGYTF
TGTGCCAGCAGCGTAGGTTCAGGCAGTAACTATGGCTACACCTTC
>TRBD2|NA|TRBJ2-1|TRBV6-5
CASSYGLAEGNEQFF
TGTGCCAGCAGTTACGGGCTAGCGGAAGGGAATGAGCAGTTCTTC
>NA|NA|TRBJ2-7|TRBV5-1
CASSLDGGPTYEQYF
TGCGCCAGCAGCTTGGACGGGGGGCCAACCTACGAGCAGTACTTC
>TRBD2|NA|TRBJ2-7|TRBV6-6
CASSGTSDLSAEQYF
TGTGCCAGCAGTGGAACTAGCGACCTATCGGCCGAGCAGTACTTC
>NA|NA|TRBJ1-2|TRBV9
CASSVDASVNYGYTF
TGTGCCAGCAGCGTAGATGCCAGTGTTAACTATGGCTACACCTTC
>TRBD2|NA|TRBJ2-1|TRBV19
CASCSGYNEQFF
TGTGCCAGTTGTAGCGGGTACAATGAGCAGTTCTTC
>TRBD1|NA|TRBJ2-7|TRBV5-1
CASSTSGTGVVDSSYEQYF
TGCGCCAGCAGCACCTCCGGGACAGGGGTAGTAGACAGCTCCTACGAGCAGTACTTC
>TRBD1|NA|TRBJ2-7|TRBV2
CASSNDRGSSYEQYF
TGTGCCAGCAGTAACGACAGGGGGTCTTCCTACGAGCAGTACTTC
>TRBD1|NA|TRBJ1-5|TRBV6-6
CASRPTTGPGQPQHF
TGTGCCAGCAGGCCAACGACAGGGCCGGGGCAGCCCCAGCATTTT
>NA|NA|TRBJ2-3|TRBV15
CATSRDGADTDTQYF
TGTGCCACCAGCAGAGATGGGGCGGACACAGATACGCAGTATTTT
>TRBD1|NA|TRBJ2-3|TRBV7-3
CASSATGPDTQYF
TGTGCCAGCAGCGCGACAGGGCCAGATACGCAGTATTTT
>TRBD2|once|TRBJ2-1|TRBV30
CAWSVQPERPGGNEQFF
TGTGCCTGGAGTGTACAACCCGAGCGGCCGGGGGGGAATGAGCAGTTCTTC
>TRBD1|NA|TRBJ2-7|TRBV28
CASSIRPGQRGQYF
TGTGCCAGCAGTATTCGGCCGGGACAGAGGGGGCAGTACTTC
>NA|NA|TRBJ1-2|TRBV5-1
CASSLDGGATYGYTF
TGCGCCAGCAGCTTGGATGGAGGGGCTACGTATGGCTACACCTTC
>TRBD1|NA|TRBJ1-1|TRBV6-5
CASSRGRPNTEAFF
TGTGCCAGCAGTAGGGGGCGACCGAACACTGAAGCTTTCTTT
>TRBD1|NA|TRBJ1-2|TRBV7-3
CASSWSAGQSDGYTF
TGTGCCAGCAGCTGGTCTGCGGGACAGTCAGATGGCTACACCTTC